The 13 T cell receptor beta chains below all came from one sample that was sequenced in a study of blood T cell repertoires in COVID-19. The repertoire was sequenced with immunoSEQ multiplex PCR; TCRdb's copy has only in-frame clones and lacks some. The profile shows about 370,000 clones, roughly 90% of them singletons. Sequencing used peripheral blood. The receptor source for this set is a woman in her twenties or thirties with COVID-19, enrolled during active disease.

The chain uses TRBV14 and TRBJ1-1, with 8 bases that match TRBD1. The J segment lost 6 bases and the V segment lost 6 bases, leaving 6 bases of the junction unmatched. This CDR3 is built from 13 residues. Germline-derived CDR1 and CDR2 are SGHDN and FVKESK. The CDR3, as DNA: TGTGCCAGCAGGGCACAGGGGGAATCTGAAGCTTTCTTT. Protein sequence: CASRAQGESEAFF.

The chain uses TRBV7-2 and TRBJ1-3; 7 nucleotides line up with TRBD1. Germline values: CDR1 SGHTA, CDR2 FQGNSA. This CDR3 has 16 residues. The V and J ends lost 5 bases and 2 bases, in that order; junction bases with no gene match: 9. The chain's CDR3 is CASSANRQGAGNTIYF. The CDR3 DNA reads as TGTGCCAGCAGCGCAAATCGACAGGGCGCTGGAAACACCATATATTTT. Using reference TRBV7-2 and TRBJ1-3 for the parts outside the CDR3, the full variable domain is GAGVSQSPSNKVTEKGKDVELRCDPISGHTALYWYRQSLGQGLEFLIYFQGNSAPDKSGLPSDRFSAERTGGSVSTLTIQRTQQEDSAVYLCASSANRQGAGNTIYFGEGSWLTVV.

J is TRBJ2-7 and V is TRBV19; D perhaps matches TRBD1 (6 bases). From germline, CDR1 is LNHDA and CDR2 SQIVND (reference sequence). Deletions cut 5 bases from V and 6 bases from J, with 14 bases between. This CDR3 has 13 amino acids. The DNA for the CDR3 is TGTGCCAGTAGTGCGCTGACAGGAACCGAGCAGTACGTC. Amino acids: CASSALTGTEQYV.

This rearrangement joins TRBV11-3 to TRBJ2-1, with D perhaps matching TRBD2 (5 bases). From germline, CDR1 is SGHNT and CDR2 YENEEA. This CDR3 comprises 16 residues. The V gene lost 2 bases and the J gene lost 3 bases, with 14 bases spanning the gap. CDR3 in DNA: TGTGCCAGCAGCTTATTAGCGCTAGCAGACTACAATGAGCAGTTCTTC. Amino acids: CASSLLALADYNEQFF. Variable domain in full (rest from reference TRBV11-3 and TRBJ2-1): EAGVVQSPRYKIIEKKQPVAFWCNPISGHNTLYWYLQNLGQGPELLIRYENEEAVDDSQLPKDRFSAERLKGVDSTLKIQPAELGDSAVYLCASSLLALADYNEQFFGPGTRLTVL.

CDR3 in amino acids: CATTGLSLSGNTIYF. The CDR3 DNA sequence: TGTGCCACAACAGGACTATCTCTCTCTGGAAACACCATATATTTT. This rearrangement joins TRBV6-5 to TRBJ1-3, with D possibly TRBD1 on 5 matching bases. V was pared by 10 bases and J by 0 bases, with 16 bases between. Germline lookup yields CDR1 MNHEY and CDR2 SVGAGI. CDR3 length equals 15 residues.

The J gene is TRBJ2-3, the V gene TRBV28; D not resolved. The CDR3 length is 12 residues. Germline-derived CDR1 and CDR2 are MDHEN and SYDVKM. V was clipped by 8 bases and J by 0 bases, with 6 bases between them. The CDR3 loop reads CASLSSTDTQYF. CDR3 DNA sequence: TGTGCCAGCTTATCTAGCACAGATACGCAGTATTTT.

The CDR3 region is CASSPRHHSNQPQHF. The CDR3 nucleotides read TGTGCCAGCAGCCCTCGACACCATAGCAATCAGCCCCAGCATTTT. V usage is TRBV3-1 (or the pseudogene TRBV3-2) and J usage is TRBJ1-5, with no clear D. The CDR3 extends over 15 amino acids. Germline CDR1 reads LGHDT; CDR2 reads YNNKEL (reference sequence). The germline V and J ends were trimmed by 4 bases and 0 bases, with 10 bases remaining between them.

J is TRBJ2-7 and V is TRBV5-1, with 8 bases lining up with TRBD1. V lost 6 bases, J lost 2 bases, and 7 bases stayed unmatched. CDR3 size: 14 residues. CDR1 SGHRS and CDR2 YFSETQ come from the germline V gene. CDR3 nucleotide sequence: TGCGCCAGCAACAGACAGGGGAATACCTACGAGCAGTACTTC. This translates into CASNRQGNTYEQYF.

V gene TRBV29-1 combines with J gene TRBJ1-2, with 8 bases fitting TRBD1. The ends lost 3 bases at V and 6 bases at J; junction bases unmatched: 3. Germline-derived CDR1 and CDR2 are SQVTM and ANQGSEA. The CDR3 spans 12 residues. The CDR3 DNA is TGCAGCGTTGACCCGACAGGGGATGGCTACACCTTC. Its protein is CSVDPTGDGYTF.

The chain recombines TRBV6-2 or TRBV6-3 with TRBJ2-7; 8 bases match TRBD1. The CDR3 is 15 residues long. V lost 2 bases and J lost 6; bases outside the gene matches: 9. CDR1 is MNHEY, CDR2 SVGEGT, per germline. Here the CDR3 reads CASSYPDRVRGEQYF. The CDR3 coding sequence is TGTGCCAGCAGTTACCCGGACAGGGTTCGGGGCGAGCAGTACTTC.

In DNA, the CDR3 is TGTGCCAGCAGCTCTCAGGGCGGGGGTATGAACACTGAAGCTTTCTTT. Translated, it gives CASSSQGGGMNTEAFF. The J gene is TRBJ1-1, the V gene TRBV7-9, with D possibly matching TRBD1 (5 bases). Germline V gene sequence: CDR1 SEHNR, CDR2 FQNEAQ (reference sequence). Trimming pared 4 bases from V and 0 bases from J, leaving 15 bases between. The CDR3 spans 16 residues.

The chain employs TRBV10-3 and TRBJ1-3, with D unclear. In germline, CDR1 is ENHRY, CDR2 SYGVKD. V dropped 2 bases and J dropped 6 bases, with 8 bases sitting between them. This CDR3 has 13 residues. The CDR3 spells CAISESRENTIYF. CDR3 DNA sequence: TGTGCCATCAGTGAGAGTCGGGAAAACACCATATATTTT.

The rearrangement uses TRBV6-5 and TRBJ1-1; TRBD1 aligns across 7 bases. Germline V gene data show CDR1 as MNHEY and CDR2 as SVGAGI. This CDR3 is 14 amino acids long. Trimming took 4 bases from V and 7 from J; bases not matched to a gene: 9. Here the CDR3 reads CASSSNRGDGEAFF. The CDR3 coding sequence is TGTGCCAGCAGTTCGAACAGGGGAGACGGTGAAGCTTTCTTT.